In this sample, the clone carrying this T cell receptor (beta chain) turned up a few times. This sample was included in a study of human T cells and chemical hapten exposure. Study-level background: The scalp of each patient received a weekly diphenylcyclopropenone dose for the full approximately 25-week study.

Specified time point: patch test 3, about 24 weeks after DPC sensitization. As for treatment: therapeutic diphenylcyclopropenone sensitization with weekly scalp DPC. Alopecia patients between 18 and 70 years old and suitable for DPC were used as donors. Extraction yielded total RNA from whole blood (unfractionated). TCRdb itself ran the RACE reads through MiXCR, one entry per CDR3 protein. Among 150,000 to 200,000 distinct CDR3 sequences listed, 25% to 30% were seen once. Germline V gives CDR1 MGHRA, CDR2 YSYEKL. This CDR3 region has 16 residues. The V and J ends lost 2 bases and 9 bases respectively, with 20 bases between them.

The rearrangement uses TRBV4-1 and TRBJ2-1; D is perhaps TRBD2 (6 bases). The source is a woman aged 18-30 years with alopecia areata. Some clones in this sample may be carry-over from other donors' samples. Sequencing used whole blood, obtained in connection with sensitization to the hapten diphenylcyclopropenone (DPC). Here the CDR3 reads CASSQWSGTSPREQFF. The DNA of the CDR3 is TGCGCCAGCAGCCAATGGTCGGGGACTTCTCCCCGTGAGCAGTTCTTC.